What follows are 21 T cell receptor beta chains derived from one specimen sequenced in a study of post-analysis software for immune sequencing data. The antigens for these receptors are not known. Study-level points and caveats: TRBV5-6, TRBV5-1 and TRBV20-1 belonged to a set of about five TRBV segments that were more frequent in patients than controls.

Researchers reported that TCR beta cDNA libraries carried unique molecular identifiers. TCRdb reprocessed the PCR reads with MiXCR, giving one entry per CDR3 protein. The sample includes approximately 460,000 distinct CDR3 sequences, around 40% of them seen just once. The sample comprised blood. These receptors all stem from a girl aged 5-17 years with multiple sclerosis.

The chain carries TRBV6-6 and TRBJ1-2, with TRBD1 matching over 11 bases. There are 17 residues in the CDR3. Germline V gene data show CDR1 as MNHNY and CDR2 as SVGAGI (reference sequence). The V and J ends lost 5 bases and 2 bases, in that order; junction bases with no gene match: 10. CDR3 amino acids: CASSPIGQGAGNYGYTF. CDR3 sequence (DNA): TGTGCCAGCAGTCCAATAGGACAGGGGGCGGGAAACTATGGCTACACCTTC.

This CDR3 reads CSVENGLAGVREQFF. The CDR3 DNA is TGCAGCGTAGAAAATGGACTAGCGGGAGTAAGGGAGCAGTTCTTC. The chain recombines TRBV29-1 with TRBJ2-1; 13 positions agree with TRBD2. CDR1 and CDR2 (germline): SQVTM, ANQGSEA. This CDR3 contains 15 residues. The trim removed 6 bases at V and 10 bases at J, leaving 12 bases unmatched.

This sequence joins TRBV30 and TRBJ2-1, with 9 bases aligning to TRBD2. This CDR3 comprises 13 residues. Germline CDR1 reads GTSNPN; CDR2 reads SVGIG (reference sequence). The CDR3 DNA sequence: TGTGCTTATAGCGGGAGCTCCTACAATGAGCAGTTCTTC. This sequence encodes CAYSGSSYNEQFF.

This chain connects TRBV12-3 or TRBV12-4 to TRBJ1-5; D perhaps matches TRBD1 (5 bases). This CDR3 comprises 17 residues. V was cut by 3 bases and J by 0 bases, with 15 bases left in between. CDR3 residues: CASSLVRDTYSNQPQHF. The CDR3, as DNA: TGTGCCAGCAGTTTGGTCAGGGATACTTATAGCAATCAGCCCCAGCATTTT.

The chain employs TRBV13 and TRBJ2-1; 9 nucleotides match TRBD1. Germline values: CDR1 PRHDT, CDR2 FYEKMQ (reference sequence). The CDR3 is 13 amino acids. Germline trimming cut 6 bases from V and 9 bases from J; bases unmatched to any gene: 6. The DNA of the CDR3 is TGTGCCAGCAGTCGGACAGGGGATCCTGAGCAGTTCTTC. Translation gives CASSRTGDPEQFF.

This clonotype was observed a handful of times. This chain connects TRBV20-1 to TRBJ2-1; maybe TRBD2 (6 bases). Trimming shortened V by 3 bases and J by 5 bases, and 14 bases separated the two germline ends. Germline V gives CDR1 DFQATT, CDR2 SNEGSKA (reference sequence). CDR3 length: 14 residues. This chain's CDR3 is CSARFDSGNNEQFF. The DNA of the CDR3 is TGCAGTGCTAGGTTCGATAGCGGCAACAATGAGCAGTTCTTC.

The rearrangement links TRBV12-3 or TRBV12-4 to TRBJ1-2; TRBD1 might be the D (5 bases). The V end was cut by 6 bases, the J end by 9 bases, with 17 bases between. The CDR3 covers 13 residues. The CDR3 here is CASSPRGGESYTF. CDR3 nucleotide sequence: TGTGCCAGCAGCCCACGGGGGGGGGAGAGCTACACCTTC.

J is TRBJ2-5 and V is TRBV29-1; a weak D match, TRBD2 (5 bases). The CDR3 is 13 residues long. Germline V gene lookup returns CDR1 SQVTM and CDR2 ANQGSEA. Trimming stripped 5 bases from V and 5 bases from J, with 15 bases between. The CDR3 region is CSVREKTLETQYF. In DNA form, the CDR3 reads TGCAGCGTTCGGGAAAAAACGTTGGAGACCCAGTACTTC.

This clonotype showed up just a few times. The chain combines TRBV7-9 with TRBJ2-5; 10 nucleotides line up with TRBD2. The germline CDR1 and CDR2 sequences are SEHNR and FQNEAQ (reference sequence). The CDR3 has 18 residues. The V gene end was trimmed by 2 bases and the J gene end by 0 bases; junction bases not matched to a gene: 9. The CDR3 DNA is TGTGCCAGCAGCTTACGACTAGGCCTAGCGGGAGACCAAGAGACCCAGTACTTC. It is translated as CASSLRLGLAGDQETQYF.

On this clonotype itself: This could be a read error, since a much larger clone is one nucleotide away. This chain links TRBV29-1 with TRBJ2-4; TRBD1 matches 7 bases. The J call may be in error: the DNA end matches TRBJ2-7 better. The germline V gene encodes CDR1 SQVTM and CDR2 ANQGSEA. The CDR3 contains 13 residues. The CDR3 spells CSAGDRARGEQYF. As DNA, the CDR3 is TGCAGCGCCGGAGACAGGGCTAGAGGCGAGCAGTACTTC.

On this clonotype: The junction shows a germline mismatch at one end, possibly a read error. This chain uses TRBV2 with TRBJ2-7; 7 nucleotides match TRBD1. The CDR3 sequence is 13 residues long. Germline CDR1 SNHLY, CDR2 FYNNEI. CDR3 region: CAGSYRGSYEQYF. The DNA for the CDR3 is TGTGCCGGCAGTTACAGGGGCTCCTACGAGCAGTACTTC. Combining the CDR3 with reference TRBV2 and TRBJ2-7 gives the whole variable domain EPEVTQTPSHQVTQMGQEVILRCVPISNHLYFYWYRQILGQKVEFLVSFYNNEISEKSEIFDDQFSVERPDGSNFTLKIRSTKLEDSAMYFCAGSYRGSYEQYFGPGTRLTVT.

The chain is built from TRBV7-3 and TRBJ2-1, with 7 bases matching TRBD1. Losses at the gene ends were 4 bases for V and 1 base for J; bases not matched to a gene: 1. CDR3 length equals 14 residues. The germline V gene has CDR1 SGHTA and CDR2 FQGTGA. The CDR3 DNA is TGTGCCAGCAGCTGGGACAGTTCCTACAATGAGCAGTTCTTC. Translating it yields CASSWDSSYNEQFF.

The gene calls are TRBV20-1 and TRBJ2-1; 8 nucleotides line up with TRBD2. The V gene's germline CDR1 is DFQATT and CDR2 SNEGSKA (reference sequence). J lost 4 bases, V lost 5 bases, and 13 bases had no gene match. CDR3 size: 16 residues. CDR3 sequence reads: CSADLLAGLPYNEQFF. CDR3 nucleotides: TGCAGTGCTGACCTCTTAGCGGGATTGCCTTACAATGAGCAGTTCTTC.

The CDR3: CASSDRGMGPHEQYF. The DNA of the CDR3 is TGTGCCAGCAGTGATCGAGGGATGGGTCCACACGAGCAGTACTTC. V is TRBV2 and J is TRBJ2-7, with D possibly TRBD2 on 5 matching bases. V lost 3 bases and J 5 bases, leaving 17 bases between the germline ends. The germline V gene has CDR1 SNHLY and CDR2 FYNNEI. The CDR3 covers 15 residues. Full variable domain (rest looked up from reference TRBV2 and TRBJ2-7): EPEVTQTPSHQVTQMGQEVILRCVPISNHLYFYWYRQILGQKVEFLVSFYNNEISEKSEIFDDQFSVERPDGSNFTLKIRSTKLEDSAMYFCASSDRGMGPHEQYFGPGTRLTVT.

The V gene is TRBV3-1, the J gene TRBJ2-1, with D unclear. CDR1 is LGHDT and CDR2 is YNNKEL in the germline V gene (reference sequence). Trimming took off 0 bases at V and 4 bases at J, with 10 bases between the two ends. CDR3 length equals 15 residues. In DNA, the CDR3 is TGTGCCAGCAGCCAAGATCCGGGTATTTACAATGAGCAGTTCTTC. Translation: CASSQDPGIYNEQFF.

The chain employs TRBV20-1 and TRBJ2-7, with no clear D. Germline lookup yields CDR1 DFQATT and CDR2 SNEGSKA (reference sequence). There are 15 residues in the CDR3. V shed 0 bases and J shed 0 bases, with 12 bases lying between them. The CDR3 bases are TGCAGTGCTAGAGAGTCGTGGGGAACCTCCTACGAGCAGTACTTC. As protein: CSARESWGTSYEQYF.

This clonotype was seen more than once but under ten times. V gene TRBV24-1 combines with J gene TRBJ2-1; a weak D match, TRBD1 (6 bases). Germline V lookup: CDR1 KGHDR, CDR2 SFDVKD. The V and J ends lost 5 bases and 6 bases respectively, with 10 bases between them. CDR3 size: 13 residues. CDR3 DNA sequence: TGTGCCACCAGTGTGGGACACCTCAATGAGCAGTTCTTC. Protein product: CATSVGHLNEQFF.

CDR3 region: CASSLYPTPGAKYDYEQYF. As DNA, the CDR3 is TGTGCCAGCAGCCTATACCCGACCCCGGGAGCGAAATACGACTACGAGCAGTACTTC. The chain is built from TRBV7-3 and TRBJ2-7; possible D gene TRBD2, 6 bases. Trimming removed 5 bases at V and 3 bases at J, with 29 bases between. The CDR3 spans 19 residues. Germline assignment: CDR1 SGHTA and CDR2 FQGTGA.

The V gene is TRBV4-3, the J gene TRBJ1-1; D remains ambiguous. Germline V gene sequence: CDR1 LGHNA, CDR2 YSLEER. The CDR3 is 14 amino acids. Trimming took off 1 base at V and 0 bases at J, with 6 bases between the two ends. The CDR3 nucleotides are TGCGCCAGCAGCCAAGTTGGGGTGAACACTGAAGCTTTCTTT. Amino acid sequence: CASSQVGVNTEAFF.

The chain combines TRBV7-3 with TRBJ2-3; tentative D call: TRBD2 (5 bases). There are 13 residues in the CDR3. The V gene's germline CDR1 is SGHTA and CDR2 FQGTGA. V gave up 4 bases and J gave up 3 bases, with 8 bases separating them. The chain's CDR3 is CASSSRATDTQYF. DNA for the CDR3: TGTGCCAGCAGCTCGAGGGCGACAGATACGCAGTATTTT.

This chain links TRBV27 with TRBJ1-6; D is undetermined. V dropped 3 bases and J dropped 2 bases, with 8 bases sitting between them. Germline V CDR1 and CDR2: MNHEY, SMNVEV (reference sequence). This CDR3 is 15 amino acids long. CDR3 region: CASSFGDPYNSPLHF. CDR3 DNA sequence: TGTGCCAGCAGTTTCGGGGATCCCTATAATTCACCCCTCCACTTT.